These 30 T cell receptor beta chains share one sample of origin, sequenced in a study of blood T cell repertoires in COVID-19. TCRdb's table, derived via immunoSEQ multiplex PCR, lists solely in-frame clones and lacks some. The sample holds around 170,000 clones, over 65% seen once. What was sequenced was peripheral blood. The receptors originated from a woman over 75 with acute or convalescent COVID-19.

The chain has TRBV30 and TRBJ2-3; tentative D call: TRBD1 (5 bases). Germline V gives CDR1 GTSNPN, CDR2 SVGIG (reference sequence). The CDR3 covers 15 residues. The V end lost 4 bases, the J end lost 2 bases, and 16 bases lay between the germline ends. The CDR3 DNA is TGTGCCTGGACAACCCCTCACGGACACACAGATACGCAGTATTTT. Residues: CAWTTPHGHTDTQYF.

This clone was seen a few times. The CDR3: CAWSRESYEQYF. The CDR3 DNA sequence: TGTGCCTGGAGTAGGGAGAGCTACGAGCAGTACTTC. The rearrangement uses TRBV30 and TRBJ2-7; perhaps TRBD2 as D (5 bases). This CDR3 spans 12 amino acids. V was shortened by 2 bases and J by 3 bases, with 8 bases between the two germline ends. Germline V lookup: CDR1 GTSNPN, CDR2 SVGIG (reference sequence). Combining the CDR3 with reference TRBV30 and TRBJ2-7 gives the whole variable domain SQTIHQWPATLVQPVGSPLSLECTVEGTSNPNLYWYRQAAGRGLQLLFYSVGIGQISSEVPQNLSASRPQDRQFILSSKKLLLSDSGFYLCAWSRESYEQYFGPGTRLTVT.

This clone came up a few times. The J gene is TRBJ2-3, the V gene TRBV6-5; 7 bases agree with TRBD2. Germline V CDR1 and CDR2: MNHEY, SVGAGI. The CDR3 contains 14 residues. The trim removed 6 bases at V and 0 bases at J, leaving 3 bases unmatched. Written as DNA, the CDR3 is TGTGCCAGCAGGAGCGGGATTAGCACAGATACGCAGTATTTT. This gives the protein CASRSGISTDTQYF.

J is TRBJ1-2 and V is TRBV6-2 or TRBV6-3; D unclear. V was shortened by 5 bases and J by 4 bases, with 20 bases between the two germline ends. The germline V gene encodes CDR1 MNHEY and CDR2 SVGEGT. The length of the CDR3 is 16 residues. CDR3 nucleotides: TGTGCCAGCAGTCACGCGGTTCGAGGAGATGGCTATGGCTACACCTTC. Encoded protein: CASSHAVRGDGYGYTF.

This clone has a single count. The chain recombines TRBV4-2 with TRBJ2-5, with TRBD1 matching 11 bases. The V gene's germline CDR1 is LGHNA and CDR2 YNFKEQ. V shed 0 bases and J 5 bases; nucleotides not matched to a gene: 5. The CDR3 loop spans 16 amino acids. The CDR3 sequence: CASSQESGTGGETQYF. CDR3 nucleotide sequence: TGTGCCAGCAGCCAAGAGAGCGGGACAGGGGGGGAGACCCAGTACTTC.

This clone was counted between two and nine times. The chain uses TRBV5-1 and TRBJ2-1; TRBD2 matches at 14 bases. With 1 base clipped from V and 5 bases from J, the junction kept 14 bases outside the gene matches. The CDR3 spans 20 residues. Germline V gives CDR1 SGHRS, CDR2 YFSETQ. The CDR3 loop reads CASSLNRGGLAGDLHNEQFF. CDR3 coding DNA: TGCGCCAGCAGCTTGAACCGAGGGGGACTAGCGGGAGACTTACACAATGAGCAGTTCTTC.

In its sample, this clone was seen a few times. This chain uses TRBV5-1 with TRBJ1-5; TRBD1 is a possible D gene (5 bases). Trimming removed 0 bases from V and 1 base from J, with 8 bases in between. The length of the CDR3 is 15 residues. The germline V gene encodes CDR1 SGHRS and CDR2 YFSETQ. The DNA for the CDR3 is TGCGCCAGCAGCTTGGAGGGGTTAAGCAATCAGCCCCAGCATTTT. This encodes CASSLEGLSNQPQHF.

V is TRBV28 and J is TRBJ2-3, with D tentatively TRBD2 (6 bases). V dropped 3 bases and J dropped 2 bases, with 9 bases sitting between them. The CDR3 contains 14 residues. Germline V gene lookup returns CDR1 MDHEN and CDR2 SYDVKM. The CDR3 DNA reads as TGTGCCAGCAGTTTCGGGACTGTCACAGATACGCAGTATTTT. The encoded protein is CASSFGTVTDTQYF. Looking up the rest from reference TRBV28 and TRBJ2-3 gives the full variable domain: DVKVTQSSRYLVKRTGEKVFLECVQDMDHENMFWYRQDPGLGLRLIYFSYDVKMKEKGDIPEGYSVSREKKERFSLILESASTNQTSMYLCASSFGTVTDTQYFGPGTRLTVL.

The rearrangement joins TRBV27 to TRBJ2-5; the match to TRBD1 covers 7 bases. Trimming cost V 0 bases and J 5 bases; bases outside gene matches: 3. Germline V CDR1 and CDR2: MNHEY, SMNVEV (reference sequence). This CDR3 region has 14 residues. The CDR3 is CASSLSPRGETQYF. In DNA, the CDR3 is TGTGCCAGCAGTTTATCCCCCAGGGGGGAGACCCAGTACTTC.

The CDR3 spells CRGTANSPLHF. In DNA, the CDR3 is TGCAGAGGGACAGCAAATTCACCCCTCCACTTT. This chain uses TRBV20-1 with TRBJ1-6; 7 nucleotides line up with TRBD1. The germline V gene has CDR1 DFQATT and CDR2 SNEGSKA (reference sequence). The CDR3 is 11 amino acids.

The chain has TRBV9 and TRBJ2-7; 9 bases agree with TRBD1. V dropped 3 bases and J dropped 2; count of bases not matched to a gene: 6. CDR1 and CDR2 (germline): SGDLS, YYNGEE. This CDR3 has 15 amino acids. CDR3 sequence (DNA): TGTGCCAGCAGCGAGGGACAGGGAGTTACCTACGAGCAGTACTTC. Protein product: CASSEGQGVTYEQYF.

This clone was observed once. V and J are TRBV19 and TRBJ2-7; 10 bases match TRBD2. This CDR3 spans 16 amino acids. Per the germline V gene, CDR1 is LNHDA and CDR2 is SQIVND (reference sequence). With V trimmed by 4 bases and J by 4 bases, 10 bases remained unmatched. This chain's CDR3 is CASSRKTSGFSYEQYF. The CDR3 DNA reads TGTGCCAGTAGTAGAAAGACTAGCGGGTTCTCGTACGAGCAGTACTTC.

This chain links TRBV7-9 with TRBJ2-1; D call uncertain. The CDR3 is made up of 12 amino acids. Trimming stripped 5 bases from V and 3 bases from J, with 5 bases between. From germline, CDR1 is SEHNR and CDR2 FQNEAQ (reference sequence). The CDR3 spells CASSPLYNEQFF. Here the CDR3 DNA reads TGTGCCAGCAGCCCCCTCTACAATGAGCAGTTCTTC.

This chain links TRBV18 with TRBJ1-5; 8 bases line up with TRBD1. Germline CDR1 reads KGHSH; CDR2 reads LQKENI. This CDR3 region has 14 residues. The V gene end was trimmed by 6 bases and the J gene end by 6 bases; junction bases not matched to a gene: 7. In DNA, the CDR3 is TGTGCCAGCTCCCAACAGGGGGATGGTCAGCCCCAGCATTTT. It translates to CASSQQGDGQPQHF.

V usage is TRBV9 and J usage is TRBJ2-7; D is unresolved. The CDR3 runs to 15 residues. Germline CDR1 is SGDLS and CDR2 is YYNGEE. V lost 0 bases and J lost 0, with 10 bases in between. In nucleotides, the CDR3 is TGTGCCAGCAGCGTAGGGTACGTGAGCTCCTACGAGCAGTACTTC. Translating it yields CASSVGYVSSYEQYF.

DNA of the CDR3: TGCAGCGCTTCCAGGGGTCTAGGTGAAAAACTGTTTTTT. It is translated as CSASRGLGEKLFF. The chain has TRBV29-1 and TRBJ1-4, with D perhaps TRBD1 (6 bases). The CDR3 sequence is 13 residues long. Germline loops: CDR1 SQVTM, CDR2 ANQGSEA. V dropped 7 bases and J dropped 7 bases, with 16 bases sitting between them. Filled out from reference TRBV29-1 and TRBJ1-4, the complete variable domain reads SAVISQKPSRDICQRGTSLTIQCQVDSQVTMMFWYRQQPGQSLTLIATANQGSEATYESGFVIDKFPISRPNLTFSTLTVSNMSPEDSSIYLCSASRGLGEKLFFGSGTQLSVL.

There are a few counts of this clone. The chain is built from TRBV14 and TRBJ1-1; no clear D gene. There are 14 residues in the CDR3. Per germline, CDR1 SGHDN and CDR2 FVKESK. V shed 4 bases and J shed 5 bases, with 14 bases lying between them. CDR3 protein: CASSPVSFTTEAFF. DNA of the CDR3: TGTGCCAGCAGCCCCGTCTCATTTACAACTGAAGCTTTCTTT. The complete variable domain, with remaining parts taken from reference TRBV14 and TRBJ1-1, reads EAGVTQFPSHSVIEKGQTVTLRCDPISGHDNLYWYRRVMGKEIKFLLHFVKESKQDESGMPNNRFLAERTGGTYSTLKVQPAELEDSGVYFCASSPVSFTTEAFFGQGTRLTVV.

There are a few counts of this clone. The rearrangement links TRBV27 to TRBJ2-3; tentative D call: TRBD2 (7 bases). The CDR3 runs 12 residues. Trimming stripped 7 bases from V and 5 bases from J, with 10 bases between. The germline CDR1 and CDR2 sequences are MNHEY and SMNVEV (reference sequence). CDR3 DNA sequence: TGTGCCAGCAATAGGGGGGGAGATACGCAGTATTTT. This sequence encodes CASNRGGDTQYF.

The V gene is TRBV29-1, the J gene TRBJ2-7; 8 bases are a match to TRBD2. The CDR3 is 13 residues long. The germline V gene encodes CDR1 SQVTM and CDR2 ANQGSEA. Unmatched junction bases numbered 5, after V lost 4 bases and J lost 3 bases. The CDR3 reads CSVAGGPIYEQYF. CDR3 coding DNA: TGCAGCGTTGCGGGAGGGCCTATCTACGAGCAGTACTTC.

The chain carries TRBV14 and TRBJ2-1; perhaps TRBD1 as D (5 bases). Trimming left V 1 base short and J 9 bases short, with 16 bases between. Germline V CDR1 and CDR2: SGHDN, FVKESK. The CDR3 is 15 residues long. Here the CDR3 reads CASSQGSRDQGEQFF. DNA of the CDR3: TGTGCCAGCAGCCAAGGGTCCAGGGATCAGGGTGAGCAGTTCTTC.

The chain couples TRBV12-5 to TRBJ2-2, with D maybe TRBD2 (7 bases). Germline CDR1 LGHNT, CDR2 FRNRAP. The CDR3 has 15 residues. Trimming removed 2 bases from V and 6 bases from J, with 13 bases in between. The chain's CDR3 is CASGLWAGAAGELFF. The CDR3 DNA follows: TGTGCTAGTGGTTTGTGGGCGGGGGCTGCCGGGGAGCTGTTTTTT.

The rearrangement uses TRBV12-5 and TRBJ1-2; 8 bases fit TRBD1. The CDR3 extends over 13 amino acids. V trimming: 3 bases; J trimming: 5 bases; junction bases outside the gene matches: 2. Looked up from germline, CDR1 is LGHNT and CDR2 is FRNRAP. The CDR3 nucleotides read TGTGCTAGTGGTTTCGGGACAGGATATGGCTACACCTTC. This translates into CASGFGTGYGYTF. Filled out from reference TRBV12-5 and TRBJ1-2, the complete variable domain reads DARVTQTPRHKVTEMGQEVTMRCQPILGHNTVFWYRQTMMQGLELLAYFRNRAPLDDSGMPKDRFSAEMPDATLATLKIQPSEPRDSAVYFCASGFGTGYGYTFGSGTRLTVV.

The CDR3 DNA reads as TGTGCCAGCAGTACACCGGGACTACCCCCCTACGAGCAGTACTTC. Amino acids: CASSTPGLPPYEQYF. The V call is TRBV28, the J call TRBJ2-7; 7 nucleotides line up with TRBD2. CDR3 size: 15 residues. Germline V lookup: CDR1 MDHEN, CDR2 SYDVKM. J was trimmed by 2 bases and V by 5 bases; bases with no gene match: 9.

The sample holds a few counts of this clone. This chain links TRBV19 with TRBJ2-4, with 10 bases identical to TRBD2. Unmatched junction bases numbered 8, after V lost 3 bases and J lost 6 bases. The CDR3 extends over 16 amino acids. Per germline, CDR1 LNHDA and CDR2 SQIVND (reference sequence). The chain's CDR3 is CASSIRLAGPGNIQYF. The CDR3 bases are TGTGCCAGTAGTATCCGACTAGCGGGCCCAGGAAACATTCAGTACTTC.

The chain uses TRBV6-5 and TRBJ2-3; 10 bases are shared with TRBD1. Germline V gene sequence: CDR1 MNHEY, CDR2 SVGAGI. The junction had 4 bases not matched to a gene; V was cut back by 0 bases and J by 4 bases. The CDR3 extends over 16 amino acids. CDR3 DNA sequence: TGTGCCAGCAGTTACTCAAGGACAGGGGGTCCAGATACGCAGTATTTT. Protein product: CASSYSRTGGPDTQYF.

The gene calls are TRBV28 and TRBJ1-6; D possibly corresponds to TRBD1 (6 bases). Germline CDR1 is MDHEN and CDR2 is SYDVKM. The CDR3 is 14 amino acids. Trimming took off 3 bases at V and 7 bases at J, with 10 bases between the two ends. CDR3 DNA sequence: TGTGCCAGCAGTTTCCGACAGGAGAATTCACCCCTCCACTTT. Translated: CASSFRQENSPLHF. The full variable domain, in which reference TRBV28 and TRBJ1-6 provide the parts outside the CDR3, is DVKVTQSSRYLVKRTGEKVFLECVQDMDHENMFWYRQDPGLGLRLIYFSYDVKMKEKGDIPEGYSVSREKKERFSLILESASTNQTSMYLCASSFRQENSPLHFGNGTRLTVT.

This chain connects TRBV25-1 to TRBJ2-3; D is possibly TRBD2 (5 bases). CDR1 and CDR2 (germline): MGHDK, SYGVNS. This CDR3 comprises 13 residues. The germline V and J ends were trimmed by 1 base and 8 bases, with 10 bases remaining between them. The CDR3 reads CASSESRGSTQYF. In nucleotides, the CDR3 is TGTGCCAGCAGTGAATCCCGGGGAAGTACGCAGTATTTT. Variable domain in full (rest from reference TRBV25-1 and TRBJ2-3): EADIYQTPRYLVIGTGKKITLECSQTMGHDKMYWYQQDPGMELHLIHYSYGVNSTEKGDLSSESTVSRIRTEHFPLTLESARPSHTSQYLCASSESRGSTQYFGPGTRLTVL.

The chain couples TRBV6-6 to TRBJ1-2; TRBD1 is a possible D gene (5 bases). Between the trimmed V and J ends, which lost 4 bases and 2 bases, there was a span of 14 bases. The length of the CDR3 is 15 residues. Germline assignment: CDR1 MNHNY and CDR2 SVGAGI (reference sequence). The CDR3 DNA is TGTGCCAGCAGTTCCAGGGATTACTCAAACTATGGCTACACCTTC. It yields the protein CASSSRDYSNYGYTF.

The V call is TRBV28, the J call TRBJ1-5; D is perhaps TRBD1 (6 bases). Germline V CDR1 and CDR2: MDHEN, SYDVKM. CDR3 length: 18 amino acids. V gave up 6 bases and J gave up 1 base, with 22 bases separating them. The CDR3 coding sequence is TGTGCCAGCAGCCCTCCCCCATACAGGGAAGGAAGCAATCAGCCCCAGCATTTT. The encoded protein is CASSPPPYREGSNQPQHF.

This sequence joins TRBV11-3 and TRBJ2-3, with TRBD2 matching 9 bases. The V segment lost 1 base and the J segment 2 bases; nucleotides outside the gene matches: 4. The CDR3 extends over 16 amino acids. Germline values: CDR1 SGHNT, CDR2 YENEEA. The CDR3 nucleotides read TGTGCCAGCAGCTTAGGACTAGCGGACCTCACAGATACGCAGTATTTT. It yields the protein CASSLGLADLTDTQYF.